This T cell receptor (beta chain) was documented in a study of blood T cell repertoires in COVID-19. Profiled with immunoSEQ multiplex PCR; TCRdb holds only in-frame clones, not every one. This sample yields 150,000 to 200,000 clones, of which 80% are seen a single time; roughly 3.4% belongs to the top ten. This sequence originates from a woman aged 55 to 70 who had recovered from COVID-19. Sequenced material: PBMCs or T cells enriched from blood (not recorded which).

For the CDR3, the DNA is TGTGCCAGCAGCGTTCGGACAGGGGAGTACGAGCAGTACTTC. It specifies CASSVRTGEYEQYF. The V and J genes are TRBV9 and TRBJ2-7; 9 nucleotides line up with TRBD1. The V segment lost 2 bases and the J segment 4 bases; nucleotides outside the gene matches: 4. This CDR3 has 14 residues. Germline V CDR1 and CDR2: SGDLS, YYNGEE.